A single sample is the source of the 10 T cell receptor beta chains below, sequenced in a study of cytomegalovirus exposure and HLA in healthy donors. PCR used 60 Vbeta primers and 13 Jbeta primers. Clones were sequenced by immunoSEQ multiplex PCR, and TCRdb holds only the in-frame ones, with some missing. The sample shows 210,000 or so clones, about 80% of them seen only once. Sequencing was performed on PBMCs. These receptors all stem from a middle-aged man in good health and CMV-seronegative.

This clone was counted between two and nine times. The chain joins TRBV27 to TRBJ1-1, with TRBD1 as a possible D gene (5 bases). CDR1 and CDR2 (germline): MNHEY, SMNVEV (reference sequence). V dropped 7 bases and J dropped 5 bases, with 14 bases sitting between them. CDR3 length: 13 residues. The CDR3 nucleotides read TGTGCCAGCACCTTAGGGGAGGGAACTGAAGCTTTCTTT. Translated: CASTLGEGTEAFF.

DNA of the CDR3: TGTGCCAGCAGCTCCATAGGGGGCAGGACCTACACTGAAGCTTTCTTT. It is translated as CASSSIGGRTYTEAFF. The chain couples TRBV7-9 to TRBJ1-1; 7 nucleotides agree with TRBD1. The V gene's germline CDR1 is SEHNR and CDR2 FQNEAQ (reference sequence). This CDR3 spans 16 amino acids. With V trimmed by 4 bases and J by 3 bases, 11 bases remained unmatched.

V is TRBV18 and J is TRBJ2-5; the match to TRBD2 covers 9 bases. CDR3 length: 16 residues. Trimming removed 1 base from V and 1 base from J; junction bases left unmatched: 4. From germline, CDR1 is KGHSH and CDR2 LQKENI. The CDR3, as DNA: TGTGCCAGCTCACCACGGCTAGCGGGGATCCAAGAGACCCAGTACTTC. It encodes CASSPRLAGIQETQYF.

V and J are TRBV5-6 and TRBJ2-7; 7 bases align to TRBD1. The germline V gene has CDR1 SGHDT and CDR2 YYEEEE. Trimming at V came to 4 bases and at J to 4 bases, leaving 11 bases not matched to a gene. This CDR3 has 15 residues. This chain's CDR3 is CASSPLRRGLYEQYF. The CDR3 nucleotides are TGTGCCAGCAGCCCCCTTAGAAGGGGGCTTTACGAGCAGTACTTC.

This clone appeared once. CDR3 loop: CASSQVWQGSSGYTF. For the CDR3, the DNA is TGTGCCAGCAGCCAAGTATGGCAGGGATCGAGCGGCTACACCTTC. The rearrangement uses TRBV14 and TRBJ1-2; tentative D call: TRBD1 (5 bases). Deletions cut 1 base from V and 8 bases from J, with 17 bases between. The CDR3 consists of 15 residues. Per the germline V gene, CDR1 is SGHDN and CDR2 is FVKESK.

CDR3 loop: CASSHTSLTSHNEQFF. The CDR3 DNA reads as TGTGCCAGCAGCCACACATCACTTACTAGCCACAATGAGCAGTTCTTC. The chain carries TRBV9 and TRBJ2-1; perhaps TRBD2 as D (6 bases). Germline CDR1 and CDR2: SGDLS and YYNGEE. This CDR3 is built from 16 residues. The V end was cut by 4 bases, the J end by 5 bases, with 19 bases between.

V usage is TRBV7-3 and J usage is TRBJ2-1, with TRBD2 identical over 8 bases. V was clipped by 6 bases and J by 9 bases; unmatched bases: 16. Germline-derived CDR1 and CDR2 are SGHTA and FQGTGA. The CDR3 extends over 16 amino acids. CDR3 region: CASRHPGLVGIREQFF. DNA for the CDR3: TGTGCCAGCAGACATCCGGGACTAGTAGGAATCCGTGAGCAGTTCTTC.

This sequence joins TRBV2 and TRBJ2-3; D is unresolved. CDR3 length equals 9 residues. Germline V lookup: CDR1 SNHLY, CDR2 FYNNEI. V lost 10 bases and J 5 bases, leaving 4 bases between the germline ends. CDR3 sequence (DNA): TGTGCCACCGGAGATACGCAGTATTTT. Its translation: CATGDTQYF.

This clone was found a few times. The gene calls are TRBV4-1 and TRBJ2-2, with D perhaps TRBD1 (6 bases). CDR3 size: 13 residues. The V end was cut by 4 bases, the J end by 5 bases, with 8 bases between. Germline V gene data show CDR1 as MGHRA and CDR2 as YSYEKL. This CDR3 reads CASSPQGTGELFF. Here the CDR3 DNA reads TGCGCCAGCAGCCCACAGGGTACCGGGGAGCTGTTTTTT.

This clone was seen once. The V and J genes are TRBV2 and TRBJ2-1; D unresolved. Looked up from germline, CDR1 is SNHLY and CDR2 is FYNNEI. This CDR3 region has 19 residues. V was pared by 0 bases and J by 0 bases, with 18 bases between. In nucleotides, the CDR3 is TGTGCCAGCAGTGAAGCGGAGACCCCTCAGATTAGCTCCTACAATGAGCAGTTCTTC. It yields the protein CASSEAETPQISSYNEQFF.